Listed below are T cell receptor beta chains from one sample, sequenced in a study of cytotoxic CD8 clonotypes in ibrutinib-treated CLL. Repertoires were generated with immunoSEQ multiplex PCR, while TCRdb's copy carries only in-frame clones and drops some. The table includes 70,000 to 80,000 clones, 75% to 90% detected once. The sequencing here drew on PBMCs, taken after 24 months of ibrutinib treatment. These receptor sequences come from a human donor with chronic lymphocytic leukemia. CDR3s include the opening cysteine and the closing phenylalanine or tryptophan. A D gene is named only where the DNA matches it firmly. Expanded clones get a size class; other rows say once, few or many, or leave the size out.

>TRBV18|TRBJ2-1|NA|NA
TGTGCCAGCTCACCCGGGGGCGGGGGCGGCAATGAGCAGTTCTTC
CASSPGGGGGNEQFF
>TRBV6-5|TRBJ2-7|NA|NA
TGTGCCAGCAGTGAATTCTACGAGCAGTACTTC
CASSEFYEQYF
>TRBV10-3|TRBJ2-7|TRBD1|NA
TGTGCCATCAGAGACGGGACAGGGATTTCCTACGAGCAGTACTTC
CAIRDGTGISYEQYF
>TRBV5-6|TRBJ2-1|TRBD2|once
TGTGCCAGCAGCTTGCCTAGCGGGAGGGTAAGCTCCTACAATGAGCAGTTCTTC
CASSLPSGRVSSYNEQFF
>TRBV18|TRBJ2-7|NA|NA
TGTGCCAGCTCCCGAGCCGACTACGAGCAGTACTTC
CASSRADYEQYF
>TRBV7-2|TRBJ2-5|NA|NA
TGTGCCAGCAGCCGAATTCGGACACCAGAGACCCAGTACTTC
CASSRIRTPETQYF
>TRBV28|TRBJ2-7|TRBD2|NA
TGTGCCAGCACAAGCGGGAGGGCCCCCTTTTACGAGCAGTACTTC
CASTSGRAPFYEQYF
>TRBV11-2|TRBJ2-3|NA|NA
TGTGCCAGCAGCTTCTCCAGGGCCAGCACAGATACGCAGTATTTT
CASSFSRASTDTQYF
>TRBV18|TRBJ1-1|NA|NA
TGTGCCAGCTCAGCCTCTCTCGGAACTGAAGCTTTCTTT
CASSASLGTEAFF
>TRBV7-9|TRBJ2-5|NA|NA
TGTGCCAGCAGCCTAACCGCGGTCGAGAGTGAGACCCAGTACTTC
CASSLTAVESETQYF
>TRBV9|TRBJ2-1|TRBD1|NA
TGTGCCAGCAGCGAACGGGACAGGGGGCGGAATGAGCAGTTCTTC
CASSERDRGRNEQFF
>TRBV29-1|TRBJ1-3|NA|NA
TGCAGCGTTGAAGAGGGTGGAAACACCATATATTTT
CSVEEGGNTIYF
>TRBV28|TRBJ2-7|TRBD1|NA
TGTGCCAGCAGTTTACCCCTAGGGGGGACAGGGATGAACGAGCAGTACTTC
CASSLPLGGTGMNEQYF
>TRBV5-1|TRBJ1-4|TRBD1|NA
TGCGCCAGCAGCCCAGGACAGGGTGAAAAACTGTTTTTT
CASSPGQGEKLFF
>TRBV19|TRBJ2-7|NA|NA
TGTGCCAGTAGCCCATCCCCGTGGCCCTACGAGCAGTACTTC
CASSPSPWPYEQYF
>TRBV19|TRBJ1-2|NA|NA
TGTGCCAGTAGTATACGGGAGGGCTACACCTTC
CASSIREGYTF
>TRBV28|TRBJ2-2|NA|NA
TGTGCCAGCAGGACGGGCACCGGGGAGCTGTTTTTT
CASRTGTGELFF
>TRBV9|TRBJ2-1|TRBD2|few
TGTGCCAGCAGCGTAGACCCCGGGACTAGCGGGAGTCGCAATGAGCAGTTCTTC
CASSVDPGTSGSRNEQFF
>TRBV19|TRBJ1-5|NA|NA
TGTGCCAGTAATAGGGGATTTAGCAATCAGCCCCAGCATTTT
CASNRGFSNQPQHF
>TRBV4-1|TRBJ1-1|TRBD1|medium-sized
TGCGCCAGCAGCCAAGGGACAGGGGGCCTGAACACTGAAGCTTTCTTT
CASSQGTGGLNTEAFF
>TRBV7-9|TRBJ2-7|NA|NA
TGTGCCAGCAGCTCCCAAGAGGCTTGGGGCGTAACCATTACCTACGAGCAGTACTTC
CASSSQEAWGVTITYEQYF
>TRBV27|TRBJ2-3|TRBD2|NA
TGTGCCAGCAGTTCAGCCCTGACTAGCGGGAGAGCAGATACGCAGTATTTT
CASSSALTSGRADTQYF
>TRBV25-1|TRBJ1-2|NA|once
TGTGCCAGCAGTGAATCTGGCAGGAGCCATGGCTACACCTTC
CASSESGRSHGYTF
>TRBV5-1|TRBJ2-5|TRBD1|NA
TGCGCCAGCAGCTTGGCCGTCGGGACAGGGATCGAGACCCAGTACTTC
CASSLAVGTGIETQYF
>TRBV27|TRBJ2-7|NA|once
TGTGCCAGCAGTATGGCACAGGCCGATGCCTACGAGCAGTACTTC
CASSMAQADAYEQYF
>TRBV9|TRBJ1-1|NA|once
TGTGCCAGCAGCGTTCGGGGGGACACTGAAGCTTTCTTT
CASSVRGDTEAFF
>TRBV4-2|TRBJ1-1|NA|NA
TGTGCCAGCAGCCAAGAACAGGGCAACACTGAAGCTTTCTTT
CASSQEQGNTEAFF
>TRBV6-4|TRBJ1-5|TRBD1|NA
TGTGCCAGCAGTGACATAGGAGGGACAGGGGGGAATCAGCCCCAGCATTTT
CASSDIGGTGGNQPQHF
>TRBV6-6|TRBJ2-6|TRBD1|NA
TGTGCCAGCAGTTACCAACAGGGGCCTAGTGTTCCGACTTTC
CASSYQQGPSVPTF
>TRBV28|TRBJ1-4|TRBD1|NA
TGTGCCAGCAGTCTAACAGGGGGTGGAACTAATGAAAAACTGTTTTTT
CASSLTGGGTNEKLFF
>TRBV5-1|TRBJ2-1|NA|NA
TGCGCCAGCAGCCTCGACGGGAATGAGCAGTTCTTC
CASSLDGNEQFF
>TRBV5-4|TRBJ2-5|TRBD2|NA
TGTGCCAGCAGCTCACCCCCCGCGGCGGGAGGGCTCGAGACCCAGTACTTC
CASSSPPAAGGLETQYF
>TRBV27|TRBJ1-5|NA|NA
TGTGCCAGCAGTTATCAGGGGCTGGGCAATCAGCCCCAGCATTTT
CASSYQGLGNQPQHF
>TRBV5-1|TRBJ2-7|NA|once
TGCGCCAGCAGCTTGGCCCTTGGGGGATGGGAGCAGTACTTC
CASSLALGGWEQYF